This T cell receptor (beta chain) was sequenced in a study of persistence of HIV-infected CD4 T cells (dated by TCRdb to about 2020). Broadly, across the study: The study isolated CMV- and HIV-1 Gag-responding CD4+ T cells from ART-treated individuals to examine antigen-driven clonal expansion of HIV-1-infected cells. The median time the participants had spent on suppressive ART was more than 7 years. Apart from a couple of participants who underwent leukapheresis at a single time point, peripheral blood samples of up to roughly 180 mL were collected from participants at multiple time points. TCRbeta sequencing assessed the clonality of all cells in each sorted population, while proviral sequencing assessed the clonality of infected cells. In the cross-participant TCR cluster analysis, 8 participants were included for CMV and 7 participants were included for Gag.

From the germline V gene, CDR1 is MNHEY and CDR2 is SVGAGI. The germline V and J ends show losses of 3 bases and 2 bases respectively, and no gene match explains 5 bases of the junction. Taken from cysteine to phenylalanine, the CDR3 has 16 residues. Of the read, only the CDR3 DNA is kept; its 48 bases are in frame from base 1. Summary of the overall study and its limitations: A correlation was observed between TCR oligoclonality and proviral oligoclonality within the same sorted populations. Degenerate expanded CDR3beta sequences were enriched in antigen-responding cells, suggesting convergent selection of CD4+ responses to CMV and Gag. Bulk TCR analyses could not be restricted to the rare CMV-responding cells that actually carried HIV-1 proviruses. The study involved few individuals and tested only a limited range of antigens. TCRbeta richness in CMV- and Gag-responding cells was significantly lower than in anti-CD3/anti-CD28-responding cells; CMV-responding cells had higher oligoclonality than CD3/CD28-stimulated and Gag-responding cells.

Comments on this clone: Its antigen remains undetermined. It has no much larger one-base neighbor in the sample; base qualities were not kept.

The immunoSEQ hsTCRB assay version 4 in survey mode was used to sequence TCRbeta repertoires from genomic DNA. For TCRbeta sequencing, genomic DNA was diluted to approximately 10 ng/uL, with up to roughly 1 ug used per sample. The authors processed their data as follows. TCRbeta data were analyzed in ImmunoSeq Analyzer 3.0, with diversity computed on productive nucleotide rearrangements. Lower-bound TCR diversity was estimated with the improved Chao index, and clonality with the Gini coefficient using the Immunarch R package. When different nucleotide rearrangements encoded the same CDR3beta amino acid sequence, each rearrangement was treated as a distinct clonotype. Differential abundance analysis identified TCRbeta sequences significantly enriched in antigen-responding cells relative to anti-CD3/anti-CD28-activated cells. Using predicted peptide-MHC specificity as the basis, GLIPH2 grouped TCRs into clusters, both for each participant individually and for the merged data sets that combined participants. TCRdb obtained this table from immuneACCESS and retained in-frame rearrangements with V and J assigned. These tables miss some clones; where compared with another copy, unresolved V genes account for less than half of the shortfall, and the remainder is unexplained. V and J calls and clone size are given by that table; D and trimming were obtained from the DNA. This sample has about 36,000 clones in its table, and over 65% of those were observed once. The ten largest clones capture around 5.4% of the sample.

Sample treatment or condition, as interpreted from the label and publication: suppressive antiretroviral therapy. A pool of overlapping HIV-1 Gag 15-mer peptides, at roughly 1 ug per peptide per mL, was used to stimulate the cells. Nonresponding CD40L-negative CD69-negative CD45RO-high memory CD4+ T cells were sorted as memory populations depleted of antigen-responding cells. Participants were HIV-1-infected adults who started suppressive ART during chronic infection. Plasma HIV-1 RNA had been undetectable (below 50 copies/mL) in participants for at least 4 years. To be included, a participant needed positive CMV serology and a CD4+ T cell count above 400 cells/uL. Before stimulation, PBMCs were isolated using density centrifugation and then depleted of CD8+ T cells. For 15 to 20 hours, CD8-depleted PBMCs were stimulated with anti-CD28/CD49d costimulation, a CD40-blocking antibody, and enfuvirtide, which was added to prevent new infections. Cells were sorted on a Beckman Coulter MoFlo Legacy or XDP sorter, with propidium iodide excluding dead cells. The QIAamp DNA Mini Kit was used for genomic DNA extraction from samples above one million cells, and the Quick-DNA Microprep Kit was used otherwise.

The rearranged segments are TRBV6-5 and TRBJ1-5; the central 9 bases match TRBD1. The clonotype originates from an adult with HIV. The donor label of this sample is uncertain. Sequenced here: cultured CD4+ T cells from PBMCs, sampled from a patient who received antiretroviral therapy. This sample's cell subset or site label indicates: CD40L-CD69- CD45RO-high memory CD4 T cells not responding to Gag peptides. CDR3 reads: CASSYNRDRGNQPQHF. In nucleotide form, the sequence is TGTGCCAGCAGTTATAATAGGGACAGGGGCAATCAGCCCCAGCATTTT.